A single sample gave rise to the 14 T cell receptor beta chains below, sequenced in a study of shared clonotypes between healthy human individuals. Measured with immunoSEQ multiplex PCR; TCRdb has only the in-frame clones, and not every one. The sample includes more than 400,000 clones, approximately 81% of them seen just once. The sequenced material came from PBMCs. The source is a woman aged 40 to 49 in good health. Some clones in this sample may be carry-over from other donors' samples.

This sequence joins TRBV15 and TRBJ2-1; unclear D gene. Germline CDR1 LNHNV, CDR2 YYDKDF (reference sequence). The CDR3 sequence is 14 residues long. V gave up 1 base and J gave up 7 bases, with 11 bases separating them. The CDR3 DNA reads as TGTGCCACCAGCAGAGGTGGGGTTATAAATGAGCAGTTCTTC. Its translation is CATSRGGVINEQFF.

Regarding this clone: A read error likely explains this, since a far larger clone differs by one base. The chain carries TRBV5-1 and TRBJ2-5; 8 nucleotides line up with TRBD1. This CDR3 comprises 14 residues. Germline CDR1 reads SGHRS; CDR2 reads YFSETQ. CDR3 in amino acids: CASSSGTGKETRYF. The DNA for the CDR3 is TGCGCCAGCAGCTCCGGGACAGGCAAAGAGACCCGGTACTTC.

Concerning this clone itself: At one end the junction does not follow the germline gene, possibly because of a read error. V is TRBV18 and J is TRBJ2-1; 13 bases are a match to TRBD2. In germline, CDR1 is KGHSH, CDR2 LQKENI. CDR3 length equals 15 residues. CDR3 in DNA: TGTGCCAGCTCGCCACTAGCGGGAGGGGTAAATGAGCAGTTCTTC. Translating gives CASSPLAGGVNEQFF. The entire variable domain, with the rest obtained from reference TRBV18 and TRBJ2-1, is as follows: NAGVMQNPRHLVRRRGQEARLRCSPMKGHSHVYWYRQLPEEGLKFMVYLQKENIIDESGMPKERFSAEFPKEGPSILRIQQVVRGDSAAYFCASSPLAGGVNEQFFGPGTRLTVL.

Comment on this clone: One base separates it from a far larger clone, so it is likely a read error. The genes are TRBV28 and TRBJ2-2; 8 bases map to TRBD1. Germline CDR1 and CDR2: MDHEN and SYDVKM. The CDR3 has 15 residues. CDR3: CASSTGQGLTGEMFF. The CDR3 nucleotides are TGTGCCAGCAGTACCGGACAGGGTTTGACCGGGGAGATGTTTTTT. The entire variable domain, with the rest obtained from reference TRBV28 and TRBJ2-2, is as follows: DVKVTQSSRYLVKRTGEKVFLECVQDMDHENMFWYRQDPGLGLRLIYFSYDVKMKEKGDIPEGYSVSREKKERFSLILESASTNQTSMYLCASSTGQGLTGEMFFGEGSRLTVL.

A few counts support this clone. J is TRBJ2-2 and V is TRBV6-1; 8 bases line up with TRBD2. Germline trimming cut 7 bases from V and 0 bases from J; bases unmatched to any gene: 1. The CDR3 totals 14 residues. Germline-derived CDR1 and CDR2 are MNHNS and SASEGT. The CDR3 bases are TGTGCCAGCATTAGCGGGACGAACACCGGGGAGCTGTTTTTT. The encoded protein is CASISGTNTGELFF.

The rearrangement uses TRBV19 and TRBJ1-5; the D is unclear. The CDR3 loop spans 13 amino acids. Germline-derived CDR1 and CDR2 are LNHDA and SQIVND (reference sequence). V lost 4 bases and J 3 bases, leaving 7 bases between the germline ends. The CDR3 sequence: CASSTEINQPQHF. The CDR3, as DNA: TGTGCCAGTAGTACGGAAATCAATCAGCCCCAGCATTTT.

V and J are TRBV11-2 and TRBJ2-7; D perhaps matches TRBD1 (6 bases). The CDR3 runs 14 residues. CDR1 is SGHAT and CDR2 is FQNNGV in the germline V gene. The V gene lost 6 bases and the J gene lost 2 bases, with 14 bases spanning the gap. Written as DNA, the CDR3 is TGTGCCAGCAGATCCCCCGGGACACCCTACGAGCAGTACTTC. This sequence encodes CASRSPGTPYEQYF.

The gene calls are TRBV28 and TRBJ1-1; no definite D call. V lost 1 base and J 2 bases, leaving 14 bases between the germline ends. The CDR3 is 16 residues long. The V gene's germline CDR1 is MDHEN and CDR2 SYDVKM. CDR3 sequence reads: CASSLFSGSHNTEAFF. CDR3 nucleotide sequence: TGTGCCAGCAGTTTATTCTCGGGGTCTCACAACACTGAAGCTTTCTTT.

This clone was observed once. The likely explanation is a read error, given a far larger clone one base away. Other DNA sequences of this sample code for an identical CDR3. V is TRBV4-1 and J is TRBJ2-7; D remains ambiguous. The germline CDR1 and CDR2 sequences are MGHRA and YSYEKL. The CDR3 covers 13 residues. The CDR3 loop reads CASSQVGGYEQYF. The CDR3 region has the DNA TGCGCCAGCAGCCAAGTAGGTGGCTACGAGCAGTACTTT.

DNA for the CDR3: TGTGCCAGCATCTCGGGGGACTGGGTTTCTGGAGCTTTCTTT. Residues: CASISGDWVSGAFF. The rearrangement joins TRBV28 to TRBJ1-1; tentative D call: TRBD1 (5 bases). Trimming pared 7 bases from V and 10 bases from J, leaving 22 bases between. Germline lookup yields CDR1 MDHEN and CDR2 SYDVKM. The CDR3 runs 14 residues.

Note on this clone: A far larger clone lies a single base away; this is likely a read error. Within the sample, other DNA sequences also encode this same CDR3. The chain joins TRBV18 to TRBJ1-1; perhaps TRBD1 as D (5 bases). Trimming took off 6 bases at V and 1 base at J, with 18 bases between the two ends. Germline CDR1 is KGHSH and CDR2 is LQKENI. The CDR3 loop spans 16 amino acids. In DNA, the CDR3 is TGTGCCAGCTCCCTCCGCGGGGGATCAGGGAACACTGAAGCTTTCTTT. It is translated as CASSLRGGSGNTEAFF. The full variable domain, with the rest looked up from reference TRBV18 and TRBJ1-1, is NAGVMQNPRHLVRRRGQEARLRCSPMKGHSHVYWYRQLPEEGLKFMVYLQKENIIDESGMPKERFSAEFPKEGPSILRIQQVVRGDSAAYFCASSLRGGSGNTEAFFGQGTRLTVV.

With respect to this clone: A far larger clone is just one base off, so this is likely a read error. Within the sample, other DNA sequences also encode this same CDR3. This chain joins TRBV6-5 and TRBJ1-2; no firm D call. The CDR3 totals 14 residues. CDR1 is MNHEY and CDR2 is SVGAGI in the germline V gene. V gave up 6 bases and J gave up 7 bases, with 18 bases separating them. For the CDR3, the DNA is TGTGCCAGCAGACCCCCCGGTGAGAAGAGTGGCTACACCTTC. This gives the protein CASRPPGEKSGYTF.

As concerns this clone: This likely traces to a read error, being one base from a far larger clone. This chain connects TRBV28 to TRBJ2-5; either TRBD1 or TRBD2 may fit D (5 bases each). This CDR3 comprises 13 residues. Trimming removed 6 bases from V and 11 bases from J, with 19 bases in between. In germline, CDR1 is MDHEN, CDR2 SYDVKM. The CDR3 region is CASSYPQVREQYF. The CDR3 DNA reads TGTGCCAGCAGCTACCCACAGGTGAGGGAGCAGTACTTC.

The rearrangement uses TRBV20-1 and TRBJ2-5, with D uncertain. The V end was cut by 6 bases, the J end by 4 bases, with 9 bases between. The CDR3 has 11 residues. Germline-derived CDR1 and CDR2 are DFQATT and SNEGSKA (reference sequence). The CDR3 DNA is TGCAGTGCAGACCTGGCAGAGACCCAGTACTTC. Its protein is CSADLAETQYF.